The clone carrying this TCR beta chain showed up just a few times. Its cognate antigen is unknown. This sample stems from a study of T cell repertoires in cytomegalovirus infection. Study in general: Researchers turned to recently identified HLA-C-restricted CMV epitopes as well as well-studied HLA-B-restricted ones. TCR beta signatures that were public indicated CMV infection and matching HLA type. Overall study findings and caveats: CMV carriers having the relevant HLA were flagged by cumulative public TCR beta family frequency. Dominating the ex vivo response were HLA-C-restricted CMV-specific TCR beta clonotypes.

The CDR3 extends over 15 amino acids. The germline V and J ends were trimmed by 1 base and 4 bases, with 13 bases remaining between them. TCRdb ran MiXCR on the reads and lists one entry per CDR3 protein. The sample has 250,000 to 300,000 distinct CDR3 sequences, roughly a fifth seen once; the top ten hold roughly a fifth. V usage is TRBV12-3 or TRBV12-4 and J usage is TRBJ1-2; maybe TRBD1 (5 bases). The sequences come from cultured PBMCs, collected from culture after CMV antigen stimulation. The clonotype was recovered from a human donor in good health (CMV status not recorded). Some clones in this sample may be carry-over from other donors' samples. This CDR3 reads CASSLGRQGGYGYTF. CDR3 bases: TGTGCCAGCAGTTTAGGTCGTCAGGGCGGCTATGGCTACACCTTC.